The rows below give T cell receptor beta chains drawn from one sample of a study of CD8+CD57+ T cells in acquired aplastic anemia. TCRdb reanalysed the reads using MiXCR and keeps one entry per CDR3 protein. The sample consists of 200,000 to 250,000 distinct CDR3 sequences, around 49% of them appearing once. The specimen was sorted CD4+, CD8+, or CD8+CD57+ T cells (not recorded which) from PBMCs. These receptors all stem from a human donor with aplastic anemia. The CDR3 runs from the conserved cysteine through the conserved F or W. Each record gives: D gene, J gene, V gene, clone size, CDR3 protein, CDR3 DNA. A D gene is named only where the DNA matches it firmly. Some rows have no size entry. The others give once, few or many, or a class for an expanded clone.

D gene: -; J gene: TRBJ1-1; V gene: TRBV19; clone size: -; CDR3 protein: CASRWGVGAGTEAFF; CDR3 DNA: TGTGCCAGTAGATGGGGTGTGGGGGCAGGTACTGAAGCTTTCTTT
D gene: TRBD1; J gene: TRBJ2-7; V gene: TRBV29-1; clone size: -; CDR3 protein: CSARTGATYEQYF; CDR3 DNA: TGCAGCGCAAGGACAGGGGCCACCTACGAGCAGTACTTC
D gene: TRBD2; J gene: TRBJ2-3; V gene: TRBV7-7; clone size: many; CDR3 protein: CASSLSSGGDSDTQYF; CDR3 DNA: TGTGCCAGCAGCTTATCTAGCGGGGGTGACTCAGATACGCAGTATTTT
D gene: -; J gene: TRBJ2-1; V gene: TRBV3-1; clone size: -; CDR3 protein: CASSQEASYNEQFF; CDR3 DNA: TGTGCCAGCAGCCAAGAGGCTTCCTACAATGAGCAGTTCTTC
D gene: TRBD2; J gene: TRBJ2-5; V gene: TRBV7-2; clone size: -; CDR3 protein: CASSSSGSKGTQYF; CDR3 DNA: TGTGCCAGCAGCTCTAGCGGGTCCAAGGGGACCCAGTACTTC
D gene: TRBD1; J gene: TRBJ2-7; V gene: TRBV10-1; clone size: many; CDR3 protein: CASILQIFSTGGSYEQYF; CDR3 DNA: TGCGCCAGCATTTTACAAATTTTTTCCACAGGGGGCTCCTACGAGCAGTACTTC
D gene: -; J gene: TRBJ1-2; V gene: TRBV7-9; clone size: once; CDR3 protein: CASSHEAGYGYTF; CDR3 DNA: TGTGCCAGCAGCCATGAGGCAGGGTACGGCTACACCTTC
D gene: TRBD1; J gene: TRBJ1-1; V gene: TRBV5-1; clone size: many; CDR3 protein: CASRGEGAWTEAFF; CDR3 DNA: TGCGCCAGCAGGGGAGAGGGGGCTTGGACTGAAGCTTTCTTT
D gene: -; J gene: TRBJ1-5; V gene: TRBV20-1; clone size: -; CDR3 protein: CSARVGPQHF; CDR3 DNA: TGCAGTGCTAGAGTGGGTCCCCAGCATTTT
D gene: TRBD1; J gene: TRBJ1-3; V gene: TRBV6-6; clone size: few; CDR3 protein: CASSYGQGVTPRGNTIYF; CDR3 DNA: TGTGCCAGCAGTTACGGACAGGGGGTTACCCCCCGCGGAAACACCATATATTTT
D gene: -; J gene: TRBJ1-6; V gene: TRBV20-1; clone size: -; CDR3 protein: CSAPTSGGGNSPLHF; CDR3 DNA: TGCAGTGCGCCGACTAGCGGGGGGGGCAACTCACCCCTCCACTTT
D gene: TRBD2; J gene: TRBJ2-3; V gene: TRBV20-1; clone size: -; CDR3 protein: CSARAIAGGPSTDTQYF; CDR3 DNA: TGCAGTGCTAGGGCAATAGCGGGGGGGCCTAGCACAGATACGCAGTATTTT
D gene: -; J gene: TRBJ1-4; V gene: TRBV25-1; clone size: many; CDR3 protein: CASSVGETTNEKLFF; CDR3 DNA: TGTGCCAGCAGTGTCGGAGAAACAACTAATGAAAAACTGTTTTTT
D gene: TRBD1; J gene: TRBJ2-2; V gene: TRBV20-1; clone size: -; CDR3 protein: CSAQAGTANFPNTGELFF; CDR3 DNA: TGCAGTGCTCAAGCCGGGACAGCCAACTTTCCTAACACCGGGGAGCTGTTTTTT
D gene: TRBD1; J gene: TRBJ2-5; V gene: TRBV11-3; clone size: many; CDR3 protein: CASSRTGGSETQYF; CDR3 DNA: TGTGCCAGCAGCCGGACAGGGGGCTCGGAGACCCAGTACTTC
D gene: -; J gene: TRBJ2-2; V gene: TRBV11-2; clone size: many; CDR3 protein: CASSYLTGELFF; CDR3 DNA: TGTGCCAGCAGCTACCTCACCGGGGAGCTGTTTTTT
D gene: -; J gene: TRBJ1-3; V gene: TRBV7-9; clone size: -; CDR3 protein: CAGGKGVVSGNTIYF; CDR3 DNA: TGTGCCGGAGGGAAAGGGGTTGTTTCTGGAAACACCATATATTTT
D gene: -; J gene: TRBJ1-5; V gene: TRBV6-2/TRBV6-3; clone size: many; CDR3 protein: CASSPREYQPQHF; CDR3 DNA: TGTGCCAGCAGCCCCAGGGAGTATCAGCCCCAGCATTTT
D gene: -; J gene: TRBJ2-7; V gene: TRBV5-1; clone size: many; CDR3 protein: CASSFNQIYRGDEQYF; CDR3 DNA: TGCGCCAGCAGCTTCAACCAAATATATAGGGGGGACGAGCAGTACTTC
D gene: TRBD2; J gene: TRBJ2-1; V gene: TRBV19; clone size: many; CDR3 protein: CASSIGRLADNEQFF; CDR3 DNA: TGTGCCAGTAGTATCGGAAGACTAGCGGACAATGAGCAGTTCTTC
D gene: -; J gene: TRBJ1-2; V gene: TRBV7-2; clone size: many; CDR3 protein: CASSLARRMSYTF; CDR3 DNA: TGTGCCAGCAGCTTAGCGAGGAGGATGAGCTACACCTTC
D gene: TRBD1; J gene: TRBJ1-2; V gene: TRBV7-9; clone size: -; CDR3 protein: CASSPTGTGKFYNYGYTF; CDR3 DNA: TGTGCCAGCAGCCCGACCGGGACAGGGAAATTTTATAACTATGGCTACACCTTC
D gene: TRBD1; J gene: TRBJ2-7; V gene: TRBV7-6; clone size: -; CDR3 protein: CASSSRTGFGEQYF; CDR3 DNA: TGTGCCAGCAGCTCCCGGACAGGGTTTGGCGAGCAGTACTTC
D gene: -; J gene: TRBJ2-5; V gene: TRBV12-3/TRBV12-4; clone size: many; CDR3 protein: CASSLVPQSETQYF; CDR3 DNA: TGTGCCAGCAGTTTAGTTCCTCAGTCGGAGACCCAGTACTTC
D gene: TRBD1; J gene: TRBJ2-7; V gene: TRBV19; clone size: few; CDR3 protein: CASSTDRGNEQYF; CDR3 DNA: TGTGCCAGTAGTACGGACAGGGGGAACGAGCAGTACTTC
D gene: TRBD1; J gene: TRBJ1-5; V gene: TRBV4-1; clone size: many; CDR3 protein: CASSQDLGQGEDQPQHF; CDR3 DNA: TGCGCCAGCAGCCAAGATCTAGGACAGGGGGAGGATCAGCCCCAGCATTTT
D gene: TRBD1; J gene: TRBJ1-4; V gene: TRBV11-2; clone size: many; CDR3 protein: CASSPQTGQNEKLFF; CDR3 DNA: TGTGCCAGCAGCCCCCAGACAGGGCAAAATGAAAAACTGTTTTTT
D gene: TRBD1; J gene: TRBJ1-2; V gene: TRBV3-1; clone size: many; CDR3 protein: CASSQSGQPGGYTF; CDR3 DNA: TGTGCCAGCAGCCAGTCGGGACAGCCGGGTGGCTACACCTTC
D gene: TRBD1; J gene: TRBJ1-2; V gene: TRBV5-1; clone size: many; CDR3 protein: CASSTGQGGYGYTF; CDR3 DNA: TGCGCCAGCAGCACCGGACAGGGTGGCTATGGCTACACCTTC
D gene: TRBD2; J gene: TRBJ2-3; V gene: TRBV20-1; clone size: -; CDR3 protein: CSADGTSGITDTQYF; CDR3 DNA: TGCAGTGCCGACGGGACTAGCGGGATCACAGATACGCAGTATTTT
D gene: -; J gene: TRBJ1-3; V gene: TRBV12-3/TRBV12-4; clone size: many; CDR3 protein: CASSLGVESGNTIYF; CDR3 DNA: TGTGCCAGCAGTTTAGGAGTGGAGTCCGGAAACACCATATATTTT
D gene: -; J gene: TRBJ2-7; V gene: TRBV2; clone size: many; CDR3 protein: CASRRDDYEQYF; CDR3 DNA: TGTGCCAGCAGGAGGGACGACTACGAGCAGTACTTC
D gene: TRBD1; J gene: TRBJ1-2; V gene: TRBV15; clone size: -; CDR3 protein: CATSDHRGRGYTF; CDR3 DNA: TGTGCCACCAGCGACCACAGGGGTCGAGGCTACACCTTC
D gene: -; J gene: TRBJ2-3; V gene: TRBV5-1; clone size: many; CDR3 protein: CASSFGSTFSNTDTQYF; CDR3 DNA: TGCGCCAGCAGCTTCGGGAGCACGTTCTCTAACACAGATACGCAGTATTTT
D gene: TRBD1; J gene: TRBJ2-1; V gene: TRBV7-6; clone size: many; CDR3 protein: CASSSDRGAHEQFF; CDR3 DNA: TGTGCCAGCAGCTCCGACAGGGGGGCGCATGAGCAGTTCTTC
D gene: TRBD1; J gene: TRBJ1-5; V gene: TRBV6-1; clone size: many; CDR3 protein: CASSGDRGRGQPQHF; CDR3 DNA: TGTGCCAGCAGTGGGGACAGGGGGCGCGGACAGCCCCAGCATTTT
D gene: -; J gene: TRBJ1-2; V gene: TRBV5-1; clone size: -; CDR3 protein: CASSLEALYGYTF; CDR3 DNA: TGCGCCAGCAGCTTGGAGGCCCTATACGGCTACACCTTC
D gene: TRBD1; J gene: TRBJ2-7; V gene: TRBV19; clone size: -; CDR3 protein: CASTPDRGQREQYF; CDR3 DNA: TGTGCCAGTACTCCGGACAGGGGGCAGCGGGAGCAGTACTTC
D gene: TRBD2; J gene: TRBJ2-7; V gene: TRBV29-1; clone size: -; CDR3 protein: CSGTSGSSEQYF; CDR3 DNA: TGCAGCGGGACTAGCGGGAGCTCCGAGCAGTACTTC
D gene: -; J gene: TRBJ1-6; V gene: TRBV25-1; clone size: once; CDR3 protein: CASTQDSGLHNSPLHF; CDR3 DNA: TGTGCCAGCACCCAGGATAGCGGACTCCATAATTCACCCCTCCACTTT
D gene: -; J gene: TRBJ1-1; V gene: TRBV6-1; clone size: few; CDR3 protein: CASSYSGANIARVTEAFF; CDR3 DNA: TGTGCCAGCAGTTACTCGGGGGCGAATATCGCGAGGGTCACTGAAGCTTTCTTT
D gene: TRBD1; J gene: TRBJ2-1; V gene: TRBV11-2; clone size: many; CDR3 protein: CASSFSGTDYNEQFF; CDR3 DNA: TGTGCCAGCAGCTTTTCGGGGACAGACTACAATGAGCAGTTCTTC
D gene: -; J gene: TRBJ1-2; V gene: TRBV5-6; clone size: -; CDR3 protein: CASSLQGVDYGYTF; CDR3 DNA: TGTGCCAGCAGCTTACAGGGTGTGGACTATGGCTACACCTTC